The 7 T cell receptor beta chains given below trace back to one sample, sequenced in a study of T cell repertoires in cytomegalovirus infection. Each CDR3 protein gets one entry after TCRdb re-called the reads with MiXCR. The sample shows 200,000 to 250,000 distinct CDR3 sequences, 22% of them seen only once. The sequencing sample was made of CD8+ T cells from PBMCs. These receptor sequences come from a human donor in good health (CMV status not recorded). Some clones in this sample may be carry-over from other donors' samples.

This clonotype was detected only a few times. This sequence joins TRBV12-3 or TRBV12-4 and TRBJ2-7; TRBD1 is a possible D gene (6 bases). V was trimmed by 6 bases and J by 4 bases, leaving 22 bases between them. This CDR3 contains 16 residues. The CDR3 sequence is CASSRTETGPQYEQYF. In nucleotides, the CDR3 is TGTGCCAGCAGCCGAACCGAGACAGGCCCCCAATACGAGCAGTACTTC.

The chain uses TRBV29-1 and TRBJ1-1, with unresolved D. The CDR3 has 13 amino acids. V was clipped by 7 bases and J by 1 base, with 13 bases between them. The germline V gene encodes CDR1 SQVTM and CDR2 ANQGSEA. CDR3 region: CSAGPLTNTEAFF. The CDR3 DNA sequence: TGCAGCGCCGGGCCACTGACGAACACTGAAGCTTTCTTT.

This clonotype was seen ten or more times. The chain uses TRBV12-3 or TRBV12-4 and TRBJ2-1; 8 bases align to TRBD2. The CDR3 has 12 residues. The V and J ends lost 10 bases and 6 bases, in that order; junction bases with no gene match: 5. The CDR3 DNA follows: TGTGCCATCTCCGGACTAGCCAATGAGCAGTTCTTC. This codes for CAISGLANEQFF.

A few counts support this clonotype. This chain links TRBV19 with TRBJ2-1, with D tentatively TRBD1 or TRBD2 (5 bases each). The CDR3 loop spans 14 amino acids. CDR1 and CDR2 from the germline V gene are LNHDA and SQIVND (reference sequence). V lost 7 bases, J lost 9 bases, and 19 bases lay in between. CDR3 sequence: CASTHFQGATEQFF. The CDR3 DNA reads as TGTGCCAGTACCCATTTCCAGGGAGCGACTGAGCAGTTCTTC.

This clonotype was counted many times. The chain combines TRBV7-6 with TRBJ1-6; D is unresolved. The CDR3 consists of 15 residues. V lost 1 base and J lost 5, with 9 bases in between. Germline V gene sequence: CDR1 SGHVS, CDR2 FNYEAQ. CDR3 loop: CASSLGTAHNSPLHF. CDR3 DNA sequence: TGTGCCAGCAGCTTAGGGACCGCTCATAATTCACCCCTCCACTTT.

This clonotype was seen ten or more times. The rearrangement uses TRBV4-1 and TRBJ1-2, with 8 nucleotides matching TRBD1. This CDR3 spans 15 amino acids. Looked up from germline, CDR1 is MGHRA and CDR2 is YSYEKL. J lost 5 bases, V lost 1 base, and 6 bases had no gene match. Here the CDR3 reads CASSQVETGDYGYTF. As DNA, the CDR3 is TGCGCCAGCAGCCAAGTGGAGACAGGGGATTATGGCTACACCTTC.

This clonotype was recorded at least ten times. The rearrangement uses TRBV5-4 and TRBJ2-1; a possible D gene is TRBD1 (5 bases). The CDR3 runs to 13 residues. Trimming removed 7 bases from V and 4 bases from J, with 12 bases in between. In germline, CDR1 is SGHNT, CDR2 YYREEE (reference sequence). The CDR3 loop is CASGQTEYNEQFF. The CDR3 coding sequence is TGTGCCAGCGGGCAGACAGAGTACAATGAGCAGTTCTTC.